A single sample is the source of the 10 T cell receptor beta chains below, sequenced in a study of blood T cell repertoires in COVID-19. Method: immunoSEQ multiplex PCR; TCRdb's copy keeps in-frame clones and lacks some. Of under 500,000 clones in the sample, 70% to 90% were seen once. Sequencing input: PBMCs or T cells enriched from blood (not recorded which). The receptors were sampled from a woman between 18 and 30 years old with acute COVID-19.

The V gene is TRBV11-2, the J gene TRBJ2-7, with 9 bases aligning to TRBD1. The germline V gene has CDR1 SGHAT and CDR2 FQNNGV. The CDR3 spans 13 residues. After removal of 5 bases from V and 6 bases from J, the junction contained 5 bases not matched to a gene. CDR3 sequence: CASSPGDRVEQYF. CDR3 DNA sequence: TGTGCCAGCAGCCCGGGGGACAGGGTCGAGCAGTACTTC.

Concerning this clone: The same CDR3 is also encoded by other DNA sequences in this sample. The genes are TRBV7-3 and TRBJ1-2; 8 bases match TRBD1. The CDR3 spans 14 residues. Germline V gene sequence: CDR1 SGHTA, CDR2 FQGTGA. V trimming: 5 bases; J trimming: 3 bases; junction bases outside the gene matches: 5. For the CDR3, the DNA is TGTGCCAGCAGCCCCGACAGGGGAGACTATGGCTACACCTTC. Its translation is CASSPDRGDYGYTF.

The chain couples TRBV19 to TRBJ2-2; 7 bases agree with TRBD1. There are 15 residues in the CDR3. Germline-derived CDR1 and CDR2 are LNHDA and SQIVND (reference sequence). Trimming took 8 bases from V and 7 from J; bases not matched to a gene: 13. The CDR3 region is CASYSRQGVGGELFF. DNA for the CDR3: TGTGCCAGTTACTCTCGACAGGGAGTCGGCGGGGAGCTGTTTTTT.

The gene calls are TRBV4-3 and TRBJ2-5; D gene uncertain. Trimming shortened V by 4 bases and J by 5 bases, and 17 bases separated the two germline ends. CDR3 size: 15 residues. Germline assignment: CDR1 LGHNA and CDR2 YSLEER. As DNA, the CDR3 is TGCGCCAGCAGCCCCCTACCAGCTAGTCTTGAGACCCAGTACTTC. Translating gives CASSPLPASLETQYF.

The chain has TRBV9 and TRBJ2-7, with unresolved D. Deletions cut 0 bases from V and 6 bases from J, with 13 bases between. In germline, CDR1 is SGDLS, CDR2 YYNGEE. The CDR3 has 14 amino acids. This CDR3 is CASSVGPNVREQYF. CDR3 DNA: TGTGCCAGCAGCGTAGGCCCTAACGTCCGCGAGCAGTACTTC.

J is TRBJ1-4 and V is TRBV28; D call uncertain. V lost 6 bases and J 3 bases, leaving 14 bases between the germline ends. CDR1 and CDR2 (germline): MDHEN, SYDVKM. This CDR3 is 15 amino acids long. CDR3 region: CASSATRRSNEKLFF. DNA of the CDR3: TGTGCCAGCAGCGCTACGAGGAGATCTAATGAAAAACTGTTTTTT.

The chain couples TRBV10-3 to TRBJ2-3, with 9 bases matching TRBD2. The germline CDR1 and CDR2 sequences are ENHRY and SYGVKD. This CDR3 region has 15 residues. With 4 bases clipped from V and 0 bases from J, the junction kept 2 bases outside the gene matches. DNA of the CDR3: TGTGCCATCAGTGGACTAGCGGATAGCACAGATACGCAGTATTTT. Its translation is CAISGLADSTDTQYF.

J is TRBJ1-5 and V is TRBV28; TRBD1 is a possible D gene (5 bases). V gave up 3 bases and J gave up 6 bases, with 15 bases separating them. Germline V gives CDR1 MDHEN, CDR2 SYDVKM. The CDR3 totals 15 residues. The CDR3 reads CASSFTGVRGQPQHF. The DNA of the CDR3 is TGTGCCAGCAGTTTTACGGGGGTTAGGGGTCAGCCCCAGCATTTT. Variable domain in full (rest from reference TRBV28 and TRBJ1-5): DVKVTQSSRYLVKRTGEKVFLECVQDMDHENMFWYRQDPGLGLRLIYFSYDVKMKEKGDIPEGYSVSREKKERFSLILESASTNQTSMYLCASSFTGVRGQPQHFGDGTRLSIL.

Points on this clone: Other DNA sequences in the sample encode the same CDR3. The CDR3 DNA follows: TGTGCCAGCAGTTTCAGGGAGACCCAGTACTTC. Translated: CASSFRETQYF. This rearrangement joins TRBV28 to TRBJ2-5; no firm D call. Germline assignment: CDR1 MDHEN and CDR2 SYDVKM. This CDR3 is built from 11 residues. The V and J ends lost 3 bases and 5 bases respectively, with 4 bases between them.

The rearrangement links TRBV29-1 to TRBJ1-2, with 9 nucleotides matching TRBD1. Looked up from germline, CDR1 is SQVTM and CDR2 is ANQGSEA. The junction had 12 bases not matched to a gene; V was cut back by 5 bases and J by 5 bases. This CDR3 region has 15 residues. The CDR3 protein is CSVTSGDREPYGYTF. The DNA of the CDR3 is TGCAGCGTTACCTCGGGGGACAGGGAACCATATGGCTACACCTTC.